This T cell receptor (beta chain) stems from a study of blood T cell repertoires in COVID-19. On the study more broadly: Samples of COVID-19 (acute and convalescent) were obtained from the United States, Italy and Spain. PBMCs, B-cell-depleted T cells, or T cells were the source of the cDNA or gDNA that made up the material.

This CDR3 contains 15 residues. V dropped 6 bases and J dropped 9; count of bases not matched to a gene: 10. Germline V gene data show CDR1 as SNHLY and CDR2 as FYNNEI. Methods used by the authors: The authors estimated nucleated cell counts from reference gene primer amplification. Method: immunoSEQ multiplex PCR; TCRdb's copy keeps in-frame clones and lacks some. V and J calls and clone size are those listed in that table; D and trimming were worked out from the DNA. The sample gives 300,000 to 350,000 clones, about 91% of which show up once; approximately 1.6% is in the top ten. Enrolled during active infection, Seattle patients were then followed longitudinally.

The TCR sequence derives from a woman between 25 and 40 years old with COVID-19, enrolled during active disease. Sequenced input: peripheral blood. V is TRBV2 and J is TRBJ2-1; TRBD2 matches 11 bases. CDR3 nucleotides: TGTGCCAGCAGCGCGTTAGCGGGGGGGCTTTTTGAGCAGTTCTTC. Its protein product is CASSALAGGLFEQFF.